This is a list of T cell receptor beta chains from one sample in a study of control samples from healthy donors and cancer patients. Sequencing was performed with immunoSEQ multiplex PCR; in TCRdb, only in-frame clones are kept and a portion is missing. The data contain approximately 89,000 clones, about 85% of them singletons. The sequencing input was blood. These receptors all come from a woman between 35 and 50 years old in good health. The CDR3 runs from the conserved cysteine through the conserved F or W. The D gene is left open where the match is weak. Rows may omit the clone size; those that give it use once, few, many or a size class.

J | D | size | V | DNA | CDR3
TRBJ2-6 | NA | NA | TRBV19 | TGTGCCAGTAGTTCCGGACAGTTCAACTCTGGGGCCAACGTCCTGACTTTC | CASSSGQFNSGANVLTF
TRBJ2-7 | TRBD1 | NA | TRBV19 | TGTGCCAGTAGACCCCGGGACAGGGGGCGGGCCGAGCAGTACTTC | CASRPRDRGRAEQYF
TRBJ2-2 | TRBD1 | NA | TRBV27 | TGTGCCAGCAGTTTACAGGGGGCGGGCGGGGAGCTGTTTTTT | CASSLQGAGGELFF
TRBJ1-1 | TRBD1 | NA | TRBV6-5 | TGTGCCAGCAGTATTAGACAGGGAGGTGTCACTGAAGCTTTCTTT | CASSIRQGGVTEAFF
TRBJ1-1 | NA | NA | TRBV7-8 | TGTGCCAGCAGCTCCTCCAGACGGGGATTGGGGAACACTGAAGCTTTCTTT | CASSSSRRGLGNTEAFF
TRBJ2-1 | NA | NA | TRBV6-6 | TGTGCCAGCAGTCCCGGGGCTAACAATGAGCAGTTCTTC | CASSPGANNEQFF
TRBJ2-2 | NA | NA | TRBV7-8 | TGTGCCAGCAGCTGGACAGTGAACACCGGGGAGCTGTTTTTT | CASSWTVNTGELFF
TRBJ1-1 | NA | once | TRBV10-3 | TGTGCCATCCGCTCTGGCGGAATCGCTGAAGCTTTCTTT | CAIRSGGIAEAFF
TRBJ1-3 | NA | NA | TRBV30 | TGTGCCTGGAGCCACCCTGGAGGGGGCTCTGGAAACACCATATATTTT | CAWSHPGGGSGNTIYF
TRBJ2-2 | NA | NA | TRBV5-1 | TGCGCCAGCAGCTTGAACCCCGTGCGGGTTAGGACCGGGGAGCTGTTTTTT | CASSLNPVRVRTGELFF
TRBJ2-5 | TRBD2 | NA | TRBV18 | TGTGCCAGCTCACGGGCTAGCGGGAGTGCCCATAAGGAGACCCAGTACTTC | CASSRASGSAHKETQYF
TRBJ1-1 | TRBD1 | NA | TRBV7-2 | TGTGCCAGCAGCTTAGAGACCAGGGGGTTGAGCACTGAAGCTTTCTTT | CASSLETRGLSTEAFF
TRBJ1-5 | NA | many | TRBV4-3 | TGCGCCAGCAGCCAAGGGTACAGTACAGATCAGCCCCAGCATTTT | CASSQGYSTDQPQHF
TRBJ2-1 | TRBD2 | NA | TRBV19 | TGTGCCAGTTCGCCGGGAGGTTACGATGAGCAGTTCTTC | CASSPGGYDEQFF
TRBJ2-7 | TRBD1 | NA | TRBV12-5 | TGTGCTAGTGGCCGGGACAGCTACGAGCAGTACTTC | CASGRDSYEQYF
TRBJ1-2 | NA | NA | TRBV10-2 | TGCGCCAGCAGTGAACGGGACTATGGCTACACCTTC | CASSERDYGYTF
TRBJ2-3 | NA | NA | TRBV7-2 | TGTGCCAGCAGCCCCGAGTATACGCAGTATTTT | CASSPEYTQYF
TRBJ1-5 | NA | few | TRBV19 | TGTGCCAGTAGTATATCAGGGCGCAATCAGCCCCAGCATTTT | CASSISGRNQPQHF
TRBJ2-3 | TRBD2 | NA | TRBV19 | TGTGCCAGTAGTGACGGGGGGGCTGGAGATACGCAGTATTTT | CASSDGGAGDTQYF
TRBJ2-1 | TRBD2 | NA | TRBV13 | TGTGCCAGCAGCTTCCGACTAGCGGGGGGGAACAATGAGCAGTTCTTC | CASSFRLAGGNNEQFF
TRBJ1-6 | NA | NA | TRBV6-6 | TGTGCCAGCAGTTACTCCCGGGCCCCAGGAGATTCACCCCTCCACTTT | CASSYSRAPGDSPLHF
TRBJ1-6 | TRBD1 | NA | TRBV5-5 | TGTGCCAGCAGCTCGCGGACAGGGAGTTCACCCCTCCACTTT | CASSSRTGSSPLHF
TRBJ1-3 | NA | NA | TRBV3-1/TRBV3-2 | TGTGCCAGCAGCCAATTGGGGGGGCCCTCTGGAAACACCATATATTTT | CASSQLGGPSGNTIYF
TRBJ1-1 | NA | few | TRBV5-8 | TGTGCCAGCAGCTTCGTGAACACTGAAGCTTTCTTT | CASSFVNTEAFF
TRBJ2-3 | NA | NA | TRBV4-1 | TGCGCCAGCAGCCCCGCCCGAGATGATACGCAGTATTTT | CASSPARDDTQYF
TRBJ2-7 | NA | NA | TRBV9 | TGTGCCAGCAGGTGTGGGTGGTCAGGGGGGGACTACGAGCAGTACTTC | CASRCGWSGGDYEQYF
TRBJ2-5 | NA | NA | TRBV24-1 | TGTGCCACCAGTGATACGCGGGGAGACCAAGAGACCCAGTACTTC | CATSDTRGDQETQYF
TRBJ1-4 | NA | NA | TRBV18 | TGTGCCAGCTCACCGTCCAGGGAGAATGAAAAACTGTTTTTT | CASSPSRENEKLFF
TRBJ2-1 | TRBD2 | NA | TRBV6-2/TRBV6-3 | TGTGCCAGCAGTAGCGGGGGCCGAGACAGGGAGCAGTTCTTC | CASSSGGRDREQFF
TRBJ1-4 | TRBD1 | NA | TRBV5-5 | TGTGCCAGCAGCTTGTTGACAGGGACTAATGAAAAACTGTTTTTT | CASSLLTGTNEKLFF
TRBJ1-2 | NA | NA | TRBV20-1 | TGCAGTGCTACGGGACACTATGGCTACACCTTC | CSATGHYGYTF
TRBJ2-3 | NA | NA | TRBV4-1 | TGCGCCAGCAGCCATGGGGCAGCCACAGATACGCAGTATTTT | CASSHGAATDTQYF